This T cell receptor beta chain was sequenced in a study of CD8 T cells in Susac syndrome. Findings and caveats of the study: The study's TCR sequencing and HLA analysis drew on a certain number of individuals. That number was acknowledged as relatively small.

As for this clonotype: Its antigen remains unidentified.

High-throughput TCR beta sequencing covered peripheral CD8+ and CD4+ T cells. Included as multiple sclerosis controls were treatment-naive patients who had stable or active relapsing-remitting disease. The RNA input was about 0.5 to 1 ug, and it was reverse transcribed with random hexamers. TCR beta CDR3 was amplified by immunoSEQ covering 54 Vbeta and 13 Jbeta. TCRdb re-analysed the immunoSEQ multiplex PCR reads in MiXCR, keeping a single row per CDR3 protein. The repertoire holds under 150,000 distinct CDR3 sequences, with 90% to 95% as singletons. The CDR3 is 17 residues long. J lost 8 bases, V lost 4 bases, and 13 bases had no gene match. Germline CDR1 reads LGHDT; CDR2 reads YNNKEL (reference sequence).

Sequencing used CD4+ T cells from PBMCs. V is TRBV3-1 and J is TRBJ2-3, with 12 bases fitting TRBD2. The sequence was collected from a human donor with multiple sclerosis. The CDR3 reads CASSPTTSGGARGTQYF. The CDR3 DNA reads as TGTGCCAGCAGCCCTACGACTAGCGGGGGTGCACGGGGTACGCAGTATTTT.